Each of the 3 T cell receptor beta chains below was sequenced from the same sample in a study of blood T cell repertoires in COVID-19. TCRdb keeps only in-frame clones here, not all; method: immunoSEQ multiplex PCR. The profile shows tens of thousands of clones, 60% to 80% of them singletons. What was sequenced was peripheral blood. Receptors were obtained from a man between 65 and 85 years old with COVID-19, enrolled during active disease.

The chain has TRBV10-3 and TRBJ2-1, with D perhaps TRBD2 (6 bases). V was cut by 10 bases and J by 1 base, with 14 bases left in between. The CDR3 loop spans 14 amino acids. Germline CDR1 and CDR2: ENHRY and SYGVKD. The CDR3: CATLAGLSYNEQFF. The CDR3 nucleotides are TGTGCCACCCTCGCGGGACTGTCCTACAATGAGCAGTTCTTC.

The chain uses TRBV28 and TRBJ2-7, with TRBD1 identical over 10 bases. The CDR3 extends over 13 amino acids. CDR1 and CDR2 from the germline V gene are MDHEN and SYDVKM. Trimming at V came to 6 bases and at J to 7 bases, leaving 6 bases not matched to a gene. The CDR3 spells CASSPGQGGEQYF. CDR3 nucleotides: TGTGCCAGCAGCCCCGGACAGGGGGGGGAGCAGTACTTC. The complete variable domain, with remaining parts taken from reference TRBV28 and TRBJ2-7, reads DVKVTQSSRYLVKRTGEKVFLECVQDMDHENMFWYRQDPGLGLRLIYFSYDVKMKEKGDIPEGYSVSREKKERFSLILESASTNQTSMYLCASSPGQGGEQYFGPGTRLTVT.

Here the CDR3 reads CASSSRLAGGPGTDTQYF. The CDR3 DNA reads as TGTGCCAGCAGTTCCAGACTAGCGGGAGGGCCGGGCACAGATACGCAGTATTTT. This chain links TRBV27 with TRBJ2-3, with 14 bases identical to TRBD2. The CDR3 has 18 residues. Trimming cost V 4 bases and J 1 base; bases outside gene matches: 7. Germline CDR1 is MNHEY and CDR2 is SMNVEV (reference sequence).